This TCR beta chain was documented in a study of cytomegalovirus exposure and HLA in healthy donors. The repertoire was sequenced with immunoSEQ multiplex PCR; TCRdb's copy has only in-frame clones and lacks some. Found here are around 170,000 clones, more than 70% of them singletons; the top ten hold just under 3%. Study-wide findings and caveats: A later analysis found first-cohort TCR clusters tended to co-occur in the 120 or so validation repertoires. The authors enumerated 164 TCR beta chains as linked to cytomegalovirus.

Turning to this clone: Its antigen is not known.

The donors were in the roughly 120-subject validation cohort, distinct from the roughly 700-subject first cohort. The V end was cut by 0 bases, the J end by 0 bases, with 9 bases between. Germline CDR1 LGHNA, CDR2 YNFKEQ. This CDR3 region has 15 residues. The chain carries TRBV4-2 and TRBJ2-7, with D hard to call. The sample was PBMCs. This TCR was sampled from a young man in good health and CMV-seronegative. DNA of the CDR3: TGTGCCAGCAGCCAAGATGTGGCAGGCTCCTACGAGCAGTACTTC. Encoded protein: CASSQDVAGSYEQYF.